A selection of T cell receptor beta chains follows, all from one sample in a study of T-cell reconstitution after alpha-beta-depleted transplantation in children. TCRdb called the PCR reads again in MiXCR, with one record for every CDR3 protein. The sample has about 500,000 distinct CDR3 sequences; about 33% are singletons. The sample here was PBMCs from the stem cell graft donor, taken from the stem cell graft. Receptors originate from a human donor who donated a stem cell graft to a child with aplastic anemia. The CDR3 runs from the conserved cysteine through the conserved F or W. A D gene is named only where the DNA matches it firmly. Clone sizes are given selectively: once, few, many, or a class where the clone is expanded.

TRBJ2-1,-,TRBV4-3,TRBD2,TGCGCCAGCAGCCAAGGGCTTTCGCGGGAGGTGGGGAATGAGCAGTTCTTC,CASSQGLSREVGNEQFF
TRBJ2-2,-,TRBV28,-,TGTGCCAGCAGTTTATATTACAGGAACACCGGGGAGCTGTTTTTT,CASSLYYRNTGELFF
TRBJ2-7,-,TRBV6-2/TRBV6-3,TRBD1,TGTGCCAGCAGTTACGGGGACAGATCCTACGAGCAGTACTTC,CASSYGDRSYEQYF
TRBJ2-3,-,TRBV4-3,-,TGCGCCAGCAGCCAAGAACCCTACTCCGCAGATACGCAGTATTTT,CASSQEPYSADTQYF
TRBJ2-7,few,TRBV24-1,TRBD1,TGTGCCACCCGGGGACGAATCGGGACAGGCACCTACGAGCAGTACTTC,CATRGRIGTGTYEQYF
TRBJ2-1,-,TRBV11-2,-,TGTGCCAGCGAGCGAGGGAGTTACAATGAGCAGTTCTTC,CASERGSYNEQFF
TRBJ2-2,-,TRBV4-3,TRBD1,TGCGCCAGCAGCCAAGATCTAGTGACAGGGGCAATGGGCACCGGGGAGCTGTTTTTT,CASSQDLVTGAMGTGELFF
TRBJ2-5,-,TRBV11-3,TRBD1,TGTGCCAGCAGCCCCCGGGACAGAGTTAGCCAAGAGACCCAGTACTTC,CASSPRDRVSQETQYF
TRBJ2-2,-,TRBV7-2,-,TGTGCCAGCAGCTTAGCCCCGGCACAGGTGACCGGGGAGCTGTTTTTT,CASSLAPAQVTGELFF
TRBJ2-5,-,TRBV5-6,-,TGTGCCAGCAGCTTGAGACTAGTGGAGACCCAGTACTTC,CASSLRLVETQYF
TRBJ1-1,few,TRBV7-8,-,TGTGCCAGTCACTACATCTCCACAAGGGCTGCTGAAGCTTTCTTT,CASHYISTRAAEAFF
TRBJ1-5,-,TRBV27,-,TGTGCCAGCAGTTCAACGGCAAGCGGCAATCAGCCCCAGCATTTT,CASSSTASGNQPQHF
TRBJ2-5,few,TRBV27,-,TGTGCCAGCAGTTTATCGATCTCTTGGGAGACCCAGTACTTC,CASSLSISWETQYF
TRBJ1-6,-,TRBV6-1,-,TGTGCCAGCATGGTATATGCGGGACAAAATAATTCACCCCTCCACTTT,CASMVYAGQNNSPLHF
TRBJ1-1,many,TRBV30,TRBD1,TGTGCCTGGGTTGCTTGGACAGGGAATACTGAAGCTTTCTTT,CAWVAWTGNTEAFF
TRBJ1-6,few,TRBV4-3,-,TGCGCCAGCAGCCAATCTCTCGGTGTCTCCTATAATTCACCCCTCCACTTT,CASSQSLGVSYNSPLHF
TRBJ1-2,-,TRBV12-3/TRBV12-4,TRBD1,TGTGCCAGCAGGCTGGGGACAGGGTATGGCTACACCTTC,CASRLGTGYGYTF
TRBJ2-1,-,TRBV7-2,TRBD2,TGTGCCAGCAGCTCTCAAAGTGGCGGGAGGAAGGGGAATGAGCAGTTCTTC,CASSSQSGGRKGNEQFF
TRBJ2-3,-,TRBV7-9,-,TGTGCCAGCAGCACGCAGGCCGGAACGGGGACGCAGTATTTT,CASSTQAGTGTQYF
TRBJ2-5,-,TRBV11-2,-,TGTGCCAGCAGCTTAGATGGCAGTGGGGGGCCCGGTGGGGAGACCCAGTACTTC,CASSLDGSGGPGGETQYF
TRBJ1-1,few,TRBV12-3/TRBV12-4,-,TGTGCCAGCAGTGGTCGACAGGAGACACTGAACACTGAAGCTTTCTTT,CASSGRQETLNTEAFF
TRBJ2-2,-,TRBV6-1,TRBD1,TGTGCCAGCAGTGAAGTACCGGGACAGGGGAACGGGGAGCTGTTTTTT,CASSEVPGQGNGELFF
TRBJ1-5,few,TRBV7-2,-,TGTGCCAGCAGCTTAGGGTTAGGCGGGAGTCAGCCCCAGCATTTT,CASSLGLGGSQPQHF
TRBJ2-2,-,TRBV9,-,TGTGCCAGCAGCGTAGCTTGGAACACCGGGGAGCTGTTTTTT,CASSVAWNTGELFF
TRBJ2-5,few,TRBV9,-,TGTGCCAGCAGTCTCATTGGGGGGGCTCAGGAGACCCAGTACTTT,CASSLIGGAQETQYF
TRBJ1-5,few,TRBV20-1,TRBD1,TGCAGTGCTAGAGATAAGGGGGCCACTTCGTGGGATCATCAGCCCCAGCATTTT,CSARDKGATSWDHQPQHF
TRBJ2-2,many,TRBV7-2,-,TGTGCCAGCTCACTTGGGACGGGGAACACCGGGGAGCTGTTTTTT,CASSLGTGNTGELFF
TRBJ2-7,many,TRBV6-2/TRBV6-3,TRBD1,TGTGCCAGCGCAACAGGGGAAACCCACGAGCAGTACTTC,CASATGETHEQYF
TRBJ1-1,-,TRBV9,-,TGTGCCAGCAGTCGAGTGAACACTGAAGCTTTCTTT,CASSRVNTEAFF
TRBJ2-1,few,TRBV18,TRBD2,TGTGCCAGCTCACCCGGACTAGCGGGAGTGATCTCCAATGAGCAGTTCTTC,CASSPGLAGVISNEQFF
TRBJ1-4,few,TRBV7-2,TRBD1,TGTGCCAGCAGCTTAGGTACAGGGGCTCATGAAAAACTGTTTTTT,CASSLGTGAHEKLFF
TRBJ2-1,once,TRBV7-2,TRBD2,TGTGCCAGCAGCTTGACTAGCGGGAGGGCCGCTGAGCAGTTCTTC,CASSLTSGRAAEQFF
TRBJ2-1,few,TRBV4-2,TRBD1,TGTGCCAGCAGCCGAGAACAGGGGGGAGGCTACAATGAGCAGTTCTTC,CASSREQGGGYNEQFF
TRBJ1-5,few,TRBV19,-,TGTGCCAGTAGTACTCCTGGGTACAATCAGCCCCAGCATTTT,CASSTPGYNQPQHF
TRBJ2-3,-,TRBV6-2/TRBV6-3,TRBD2,TGTGCCAGCAGCTCTAGCGGTGCCGGGGATACGCAGTATTTT,CASSSSGAGDTQYF
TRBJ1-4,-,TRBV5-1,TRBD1,TGCGCCAGCAGCGAGGGGGGACAGGGCGTTGGTGAAAAACTGTTTTTT,CASSEGGQGVGEKLFF
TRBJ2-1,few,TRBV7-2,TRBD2,TGTGCCAGCAGCTTACGACTAGCGGACTACTCGGGGAATGAGCAGTTCTTC,CASSLRLADYSGNEQFF
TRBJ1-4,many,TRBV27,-,TGTGCCAGCAGTTTGGACAGTAATGAAAAACTGTTTTTT,CASSLDSNEKLFF
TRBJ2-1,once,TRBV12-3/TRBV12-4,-,TGTGCCAGCAGTTTATATAAGGGTGTGGAGAAAAAGTTCTTC,CASSLYKGVEKKFF
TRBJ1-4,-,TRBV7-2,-,TGTGCCAGCAGCTATACCCCGGGAGCTAATGAAAAACTGTTTTTT,CASSYTPGANEKLFF
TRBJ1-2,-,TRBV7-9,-,TGTGCCAGCAGCCCTTATCACGGGCGAGGCTACACCTTC,CASSPYHGRGYTF
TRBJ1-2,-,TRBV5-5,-,TGTGCCAGCAGCTTGGGGCTACAGGGTGATGGCTACACCTTC,CASSLGLQGDGYTF
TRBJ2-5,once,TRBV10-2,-,TGCGCCAGCAGGAGAGGGCAAGAAGAGACCCAGTACTTC,CASRRGQEETQYF
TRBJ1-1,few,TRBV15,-,TGTGCCACCAGCAGAGAACTCGGCGAGGCGCTGAACACTGAAGCTTTCTTT,CATSRELGEALNTEAFF
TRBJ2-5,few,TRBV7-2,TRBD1,TGTGCCAGCAGCTCGGGACAGCCCTTTGAGACCCAGTACTTC,CASSSGQPFETQYF
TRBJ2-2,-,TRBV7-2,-,TGTGCCAGCAGCTACCAGATGCCCGGGGAGCTGTTTTTT,CASSYQMPGELFF
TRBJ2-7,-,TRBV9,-,TGTGCCAGCAGCGTAGTCCCCTTGGGGCAGAACGAGCAGTACTTC,CASSVVPLGQNEQYF
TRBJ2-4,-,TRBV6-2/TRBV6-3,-,TGTGCCAGCGGGCGCGGGGGCAGGGACATTCAGTACTTC,CASGRGGRDIQYF
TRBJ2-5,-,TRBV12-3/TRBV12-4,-,TGTGCCAGCTTCAGGGAGCACCAAGAGACCCAGTACTTC,CASFREHQETQYF
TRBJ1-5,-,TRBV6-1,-,TGTGCCAGCAGTAATCCCCCGACAAAAGGCAATCAGCCCCAGCATTTT,CASSNPPTKGNQPQHF
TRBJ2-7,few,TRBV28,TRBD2,TGTGCCAGCAGCCCCTTGCGGGAGGGTACTTCCGCTTACGAGCAGTACTTC,CASSPLREGTSAYEQYF
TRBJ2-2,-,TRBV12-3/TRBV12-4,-,TGTGCCAGCACCCCCCCTGGGACGAACACCGGGGAGCTGTTTTTT,CASTPPGTNTGELFF
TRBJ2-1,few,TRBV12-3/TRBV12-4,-,TGTGCCAGCCGGGATAGTGGGACACCTAACCAGTTCTTC,CASRDSGTPNQFF
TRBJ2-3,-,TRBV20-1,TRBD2,TGCAGTGTGACTAGCGGGAAAGACGGCACAGATACGCAGTATTTT,CSVTSGKDGTDTQYF
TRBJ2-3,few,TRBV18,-,TGTGCCAGCTCACCAGGGTTTGGAGATACGCAGTATTTT,CASSPGFGDTQYF
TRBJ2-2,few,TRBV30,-,TGTGCCTGGAGTGTGCCGGGACTTTCCACCGGGGAGCTGTTTTTT,CAWSVPGLSTGELFF
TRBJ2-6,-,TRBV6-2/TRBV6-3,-,TGTGCCAGCAGTGCCCGGGCGGCTGGGGCCAACGTCCTGACTTTC,CASSARAAGANVLTF
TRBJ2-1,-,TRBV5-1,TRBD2,TGCGCCAGCAGCCCTACGACTAGCGGGGTCCCCTACAATGAGCAGTTCTTC,CASSPTTSGVPYNEQFF
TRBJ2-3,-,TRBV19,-,TGTGCCAGTAGTATCGGGACTGGCAGGGTTCAAGATACGCAGTATTTT,CASSIGTGRVQDTQYF
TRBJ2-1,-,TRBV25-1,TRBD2,TGTGCCAGCAGAGGACTAGCTCTCAATGAGCAGTTCTTC,CASRGLALNEQFF